This entry lists 18 T cell receptor beta chains sequenced from one sample in a study of regulatory T cells in long-lasting Graves disease. Time point of the sample: newly diagnosed GD, antithyroid drugs for less than 3 months. PBMC-extracted RNA yielded the TCR library. The authors built TCR beta libraries using iRepertoire HTBI primers and Arm-PCR of CDR3 regions. TCRdb fed the multiplex PCR reads into MiXCR, producing one record per CDR3 protein. The data show some 240,000 distinct CDR3 sequences, approximately 18% seen once. These sequences were also reported in another study, on T cells in Graves' hyperthyroidism and ophthalmopathy.

The starting material was peripheral blood mononuclear cells (PBMCs), obtained at new diagnosis, from a patient treated with antithyroid drugs. The receptors were sampled from a woman in her twenties or thirties with Graves disease.

This clonotype was seen ten or more times. The rearrangement uses TRBV11-2 and TRBJ1-1, with D perhaps TRBD1 (5 bases). The CDR3 contains 13 residues. The V end lost 8 bases, the J end lost 8 bases, and 18 bases lay between the germline ends. Germline CDR1 is SGHAT and CDR2 is FQNNGV. The CDR3 spells CASPGGNLGEAFF. The CDR3 bases are TGTGCCAGCCCTGGGGGGAATCTAGGAGAAGCTTTCTTT.

This clonotype was picked up many times. The chain couples TRBV19 to TRBJ2-1, with D perhaps TRBD2 (6 bases). This CDR3 is 14 amino acids long. Per the germline V gene, CDR1 is LNHDA and CDR2 is SQIVND (reference sequence). The germline V and J ends were trimmed by 3 bases and 7 bases, with 13 bases remaining between them. CDR3 DNA: TGTGCCAGTAGTATCCGGACGGGAGCTAATGAGCAGTTCTTC. Its protein product is CASSIRTGANEQFF. Together with reference TRBV19 and TRBJ2-1, the CDR3 gives the full variable domain: DGGITQSPKYLFRKEGQNVTLSCEQNLNHDAMYWYRQDPGQGLRLIYYSQIVNDFQKGDIAEGYSVSREKKESFPLTVTSAQKNPTAFYLCASSIRTGANEQFFGPGTRLTVL.

There are a few counts of this clonotype. This chain connects TRBV27 to TRBJ1-1; D is unclear. V was trimmed by 5 bases and J by 0 bases, leaving 7 bases between them. This CDR3 is 13 amino acids long. Germline CDR1 is MNHEY and CDR2 is SMNVEV (reference sequence). The CDR3, as DNA: TGTGCCAGCAGTCTAACAATGAACACTGAAGCTTTCTTT. The encoded protein is CASSLTMNTEAFF.

Only a few counts were recorded for this clonotype. In DNA, the CDR3 is TGTGCCAGCCGAACGCAGGGGGCCTCGAACACTGAAGCTTTCTTT. Its translation is CASRTQGASNTEAFF. The V gene is TRBV5-4, the J gene TRBJ1-1; 8 bases map to TRBD1. Germline CDR1 SGHNT, CDR2 YYREEE (reference sequence). Trimming took 7 bases from V and 1 from J; bases not matched to a gene: 9. CDR3 length: 15 amino acids.

Of note for this clonotype: Given a far larger clone just one base away, this is likely a sequencing read error. The DNA of the CDR3 is TGTGCCAGCAGCCAACGTGACACCGGGGAGCTGTTTTTT. Residues: CASSQRDTGELFF. V gene TRBV27 combines with J gene TRBJ2-2, with no clear D. V was clipped by 6 bases and J by 3 bases, with 8 bases between them. Germline V gene lookup returns CDR1 MNHEY and CDR2 SMNVEV (reference sequence). This CDR3 has 13 residues.

This clonotype was found many times. The rearrangement uses TRBV3-1 and TRBJ2-7; D unresolved. Trimming took 1 base from V and 1 from J, leaving 8 bases between them. Germline CDR1 and CDR2: LGHDT and YNNKEL (reference sequence). This CDR3 is 14 amino acids long. The CDR3 DNA sequence: TGTGCCAGCAGCCAAGTTGGGCCTTCCTACGAGCAGTACTTC. It translates to CASSQVGPSYEQYF.

The V call is TRBV27, the J call TRBJ1-5; 10 positions agree with TRBD1. V lost 4 bases and J lost 5; bases outside the gene matches: 2. CDR1 MNHEY and CDR2 SMNVEV come from the germline V gene (reference sequence). This CDR3 has 14 residues. CDR3 region: CASSWTGGDQPQHF. The CDR3 DNA is TGTGCCAGCAGTTGGACAGGGGGAGATCAGCCCCAGCATTTT.

A word on this clonotype: This likely traces to a read error, being one base from a far larger clone. This chain links TRBV2 with TRBJ1-1; D remains unclear. The J call could be wrong; TRBJ2-3 is a better fit for the DNA end. The CDR3 has 15 residues. CDR1 and CDR2 from the germline V gene are SNHLY and FYNNEI. The CDR3 is CASSEAGPVWGTQYF. The CDR3 DNA is TGTGCCAGCAGTGAAGCTGGTCCGGTCTGGGGTACGCAGTATTTT.

This clonotype was recorded at least ten times. The chain links TRBV7-8 to TRBJ2-5, with unresolved D. The CDR3 is made up of 14 amino acids. Per the germline V gene, CDR1 is SGHVS and CDR2 is FQNEAQ. V lost 2 bases and J lost 2, with 9 bases in between. CDR3 sequence: CASSLSRNQETQYF. Here the CDR3 DNA reads TGTGCCAGCAGCTTATCTCGGAATCAAGAGACCCAGTACTTC.

Ten or more counts support this clonotype. The chain couples TRBV27 to TRBJ2-1, with TRBD1 as a possible D gene (6 bases). Trimming removed 3 bases at V and 7 bases at J, with 13 bases between. The germline CDR1 and CDR2 sequences are MNHEY and SMNVEV (reference sequence). The CDR3 loop spans 14 amino acids. The CDR3 DNA reads TGTGCCAGCAGTTTTCAGACAGGTGGGAATGAGCAGTTCTTC. Protein: CASSFQTGGNEQFF.

This clonotype was recorded many times. V is TRBV14 and J is TRBJ2-1; possibly TRBD2 for D (6 bases). V lost 1 base and J 5 bases, leaving 18 bases between the germline ends. CDR3 size: 17 residues. Per germline, CDR1 SGHDN and CDR2 FVKESK. CDR3 nucleotide sequence: TGTGCCAGCAGCCAAGTCCCAAGGAGGGGTAACCACAATGAGCAGTTCTTC. Protein: CASSQVPRRGNHNEQFF.

This clonotype has ten or more counts. The V and J genes are TRBV19 and TRBJ1-6; D gene ambiguous. The germline V and J ends were trimmed by 6 bases and 9 bases, with 6 bases remaining between them. The CDR3 loop spans 11 amino acids. In germline, CDR1 is LNHDA, CDR2 SQIVND (reference sequence). In DNA, the CDR3 is TGTGCCAGTAGCGGACTTTCACCCCTCCACTTT. Translation: CASSGLSPLHF.

Ten or more counts support this clonotype. The V gene is TRBV6-1, the J gene TRBJ2-5, with D possibly being TRBD1 (6 bases). CDR1 is MNHNS, CDR2 SASEGT, per germline. Trimming left V 2 bases short and J 6 bases short, with 13 bases between. This CDR3 contains 14 residues. In nucleotides, the CDR3 is TGTGCCAGCAGTGAATCCTGGGACACGAAGACCCAGTACTTC. This encodes CASSESWDTKTQYF.

This clonotype has ten or more counts. The chain has TRBV28 and TRBJ1-5, with D perhaps TRBD1 (5 bases). Germline CDR1 is MDHEN and CDR2 is SYDVKM. V gave up 3 bases and J gave up 0 bases, with 15 bases separating them. CDR3 size: 17 residues. Written as DNA, the CDR3 is TGTGCCAGCAGTTTTAGGGGTGAAGCCATTAGCAATCAGCCCCAGCATTTT. This gives the protein CASSFRGEAISNQPQHF.

The genes are TRBV10-1 and TRBJ1-2, with 10 nucleotides matching TRBD1. Germline values: CDR1 WNHNN, CDR2 SYGVQD (reference sequence). CDR3 length: 14 residues. V shed 7 bases, J shed 4 bases, and the junction held 6 bases outside the gene matches. As DNA, the CDR3 is TGCGCCAGCATTACGACAGGGGGCCCCTATGGCTACACCTTC. It specifies CASITTGGPYGYTF.

This clonotype was counted many times. CDR3 nucleotide sequence: TGTGCCAGCAGCGCTACAGGGGTCTATGGCTACACCTTC. It specifies CASSATGVYGYTF. This chain connects TRBV7-2 to TRBJ1-2; 7 nucleotides match TRBD1. CDR1 SGHTA and CDR2 FQGNSA come from the germline V gene. The CDR3 has 13 residues. The V and J ends lost 5 bases and 4 bases, in that order; junction bases with no gene match: 4. The full variable domain, rest sourced from reference TRBV7-2 and TRBJ1-2, is GAGVSQSPSNKVTEKGKDVELRCDPISGHTALYWYRQSLGQGLEFLIYFQGNSAPDKSGLPSDRFSAERTGGSVSTLTIQRTQQEDSAVYLCASSATGVYGYTFGSGTRLTVV.

Comments on this clonotype: With a far larger clone one base away, a read error is the likely cause. The chain carries TRBV27 and TRBJ2-3, with D tentatively TRBD1 (6 bases). CDR3 length: 13 amino acids. CDR1 is MNHEY and CDR2 is SMNVEV in the germline V gene (reference sequence). In nucleotides, the CDR3 is TGTGCCACCAGTGAACAGGGCCCAGATAGGCAGTATTTT. It yields the protein CATSEQGPDRQYF.

This clonotype was picked up a small number of times. It differs at one base from a far larger clone, so likely a read error. The V gene is TRBV18, the J gene TRBJ2-1; D ambiguous. The J call is in doubt because the DNA end fits TRBJ2-5 better. Germline V lookup: CDR1 KGHSH, CDR2 LQKENI. The CDR3 spans 14 residues. Written as DNA, the CDR3 is TGTGCCAGCTCACCACCGAACAGCCGAGAGACCCAGTACTTC. Residues: CASSPPNSRETQYF.